This passage covers 19 T cell receptor beta chains from one sample sequenced in a study of graft-versus-host responses after intestinal transplantation. The repertoire was sequenced with immunoSEQ multiplex PCR; TCRdb's copy has only in-frame clones and lacks some. Of tens of thousands of clones detected, 80% to 90% appear once; the ten largest clones hold 0.55% to 0.8%. These receptors' targets are unknown. The sample was unstimulated CD4+ T cells sorted from spleen or lymph node cells, taken before transplant. The receptor source for this set is a human donor who was the organ donor for an intestinal transplant.

The chain has TRBV28 and TRBJ2-1, with 14 bases fitting TRBD2. The germline V gene encodes CDR1 MDHEN and CDR2 SYDVKM. CDR3 length: 15 residues. V dropped 3 bases and J dropped 9; count of bases not matched to a gene: 4. CDR3 sequence (DNA): TGTGCCAGCAGTTTGGGACTAGCGGGAGTTCTTGAGCAGTTCTTC. This gives the protein CASSLGLAGVLEQFF.

The chain links TRBV19 to TRBJ1-4, with a weak D call TRBD1 (5 bases). CDR3 size: 14 residues. The germline V gene has CDR1 LNHDA and CDR2 SQIVND (reference sequence). V was shortened by 9 bases and J by 6 bases, with 17 bases between the two germline ends. CDR3: CARSPLETDEKLFF. CDR3 sequence (DNA): TGTGCCAGGAGTCCTCTCGAGACAGATGAAAAACTGTTTTTT.

This sequence joins TRBV25-1 and TRBJ2-1; 9 bases are a match to TRBD1. Germline assignment: CDR1 MGHDK and CDR2 SYGVNS. This CDR3 comprises 15 residues. V dropped 3 bases and J dropped 11; count of bases not matched to a gene: 11. CDR3 nucleotides: TGTGCCAGCAGTGATAGGGGACAGGGTACCAGGAAGCAGTTCTTC. This codes for CASSDRGQGTRKQFF.

J is TRBJ2-1 and V is TRBV6-5; 9 positions match TRBD2. This CDR3 contains 15 residues. Losses at the gene ends were 8 bases for V and 3 bases for J; bases not matched to a gene: 8. Looked up from germline, CDR1 is MNHEY and CDR2 is SVGAGI. CDR3 DNA: TGTGCCAGCTCGGCCGGGACTAGCATCTACAATGAGCAGTTCTTC. Its protein product is CASSAGTSIYNEQFF.

The J gene is TRBJ2-1, the V gene TRBV7-3, with 7 positions matching TRBD1. The length of the CDR3 is 15 residues. The ends lost 6 bases at V and 3 bases at J; junction bases unmatched: 8. CDR1 and CDR2 (germline): SGHTA, FQGTGA. CDR3 region: CASSLDRAGYNEQFF. CDR3 nucleotides: TGTGCCAGCAGTCTCGACAGGGCGGGCTACAATGAGCAGTTCTTC.

The chain is built from TRBV5-8 and TRBJ2-3; D possibly corresponds to TRBD1 (6 bases). The CDR3 runs 17 residues. The germline gives CDR1 SGHTS, CDR2 YDEGEE. Trimming shortened V by 2 bases and J by 2 bases, and 18 bases separated the two germline ends. DNA of the CDR3: TGTGCCAGCAGCTTTGCTAAAACAGGGACCTCCACAGATACGCAGTATTTT. It translates to CASSFAKTGTSTDTQYF. Supplemented by reference TRBV5-8 and TRBJ2-3, the full variable domain reads EAGVTQSPTHLIKTRGQQATLRCSPISGHTSVYWYQQALGLGLQFLLWYDEGEERNRGNFPPRFSGRQFPNYSSELNVNALELEDSALYLCASSFAKTGTSTDTQYFGPGTRLTVL.

The count of this clone is one. V gene TRBV6-6 combines with J gene TRBJ2-2, with a possible D match to TRBD1 (6 bases). This CDR3 spans 16 amino acids. Germline CDR1 MNHNY, CDR2 SVGAGI (reference sequence). V gave up 8 bases and J gave up 0 bases, with 16 bases separating them. The CDR3, as DNA: TGTGCCAGCGGTTTGGGGGCTTTTGCGAACACCGGGGAGCTGTTTTTT. This gives the protein CASGLGAFANTGELFF.

V gene TRBV6-5 combines with J gene TRBJ2-3, with TRBD2 matching 9 bases. The CDR3 is 16 residues long. With 1 base clipped from V and 3 bases from J, the junction kept 5 bases outside the gene matches. Germline CDR1 MNHEY, CDR2 SVGAGI. In DNA form, the CDR3 reads TGTGCCAGCAGTTACTTAAGCGGGAGGAGGACAGATACGCAGTATTTT. Protein: CASSYLSGRRTDTQYF.

This clone was recorded only once. The V and J genes are TRBV18 and TRBJ1-4; a possible D gene is TRBD1 (5 bases). The germline CDR1 and CDR2 sequences are KGHSH and LQKENI. The length of the CDR3 is 14 residues. The germline V and J ends were trimmed by 4 bases and 4 bases, with 10 bases remaining between them. CDR3 bases: TGTGCCAGCTCACGGGCCAGGGATAATGAAAAACTGTTTTTT. It encodes CASSRARDNEKLFF.

The V and J genes are TRBV6-5 and TRBJ2-3, with 9 bases aligning to TRBD2. Germline CDR1 MNHEY, CDR2 SVGAGI. The junction had 6 bases not matched to a gene; V was cut back by 6 bases and J by 5 bases. The CDR3 is 14 amino acids. The CDR3 is CASRSSGRIDTQYF. CDR3 in DNA: TGTGCCAGCAGATCGAGCGGGAGGATAGATACGCAGTATTTT.

The V and J genes are TRBV27 and TRBJ2-3; 9 bases line up with TRBD2. The CDR3 spans 17 residues. Germline V gene sequence: CDR1 MNHEY, CDR2 SMNVEV (reference sequence). Losses at the gene ends were 2 bases for V and 6 bases for J; bases not matched to a gene: 12. The DNA for the CDR3 is TGTGCCAGCAGTTTACGCGGTGCGGGAGGGCCCTCGGATACGCAGTATTTT. Amino acid sequence: CASSLRGAGGPSDTQYF.

V and J are TRBV7-9 and TRBJ2-1; 9 bases agree with TRBD1. With 5 bases clipped from V and 12 bases from J, the junction kept 5 bases outside the gene matches. The CDR3 loop spans 12 amino acids. Germline CDR1 SEHNR, CDR2 FQNEAQ (reference sequence). The CDR3 here is CASSLDRGGQFF. For the CDR3, the DNA is TGTGCCAGCAGCCTGGACAGGGGTGGGCAGTTCTTC.

The chain is built from TRBV11-3 and TRBJ2-2; maybe TRBD2 (6 bases). The CDR3 loop spans 14 amino acids. Trimming pared 6 bases from V and 4 bases from J, leaving 12 bases between. Germline values: CDR1 SGHNT, CDR2 YENEEA. The CDR3, as DNA: TGTGCCAGCAGGGGGGGAGGCGCCACCGGGGAGCTGTTTTTT. It yields the protein CASRGGGATGELFF.

The chain is built from TRBV6-1 and TRBJ2-2, with D hard to call. This CDR3 is built from 13 residues. V was shortened by 0 bases and J by 6 bases, with 5 bases between the two germline ends. Germline CDR1 MNHNS, CDR2 SASEGT. The chain's CDR3 is CASSEARSGELFF. CDR3 DNA: TGTGCCAGCAGTGAAGCGCGATCCGGGGAGCTGTTTTTT.

The V gene is TRBV19, the J gene TRBJ2-5; 8 bases are a match to TRBD2. Unmatched junction bases numbered 7, after V lost 5 bases and J lost 5 bases. The CDR3 is made up of 14 amino acids. Germline CDR1 is LNHDA and CDR2 is SQIVND (reference sequence). Written as DNA, the CDR3 is TGTGCCAGTAGTGGCACCCGGGGGGGGGAGACCCAGTACTTC. It encodes CASSGTRGGETQYF.

This clone was recorded a few times. This rearrangement joins TRBV4-1 to TRBJ2-1; D gene ambiguous. Germline lookup yields CDR1 MGHRA and CDR2 YSYEKL. Trimming pared 1 base from V and 5 bases from J, leaving 12 bases between. The CDR3 spans 15 residues. The CDR3 DNA follows: TGCGCCAGCAGCCAAGGTGCACTATTAAACAATGAGCAGTTCTTC. It yields the protein CASSQGALLNNEQFF.

The chain has TRBV19 and TRBJ1-5; perhaps TRBD1 as D (6 bases). The V end lost 6 bases, the J end lost 0 bases, and 12 bases lay between the germline ends. The germline CDR1 and CDR2 sequences are LNHDA and SQIVND (reference sequence). The length of the CDR3 is 15 residues. The CDR3 DNA reads as TGTGCCAGTAGCCGACAGGTATATAGCAATCAGCCCCAGCATTTT. Its protein is CASSRQVYSNQPQHF. Looking up the rest from reference TRBV19 and TRBJ1-5 gives the full variable domain: DGGITQSPKYLFRKEGQNVTLSCEQNLNHDAMYWYRQDPGQGLRLIYYSQIVNDFQKGDIAEGYSVSREKKESFPLTVTSAQKNPTAFYLCASSRQVYSNQPQHFGDGTRLSIL.

V gene TRBV28 combines with J gene TRBJ2-5; D call uncertain. The germline V and J ends were trimmed by 2 bases and 4 bases, with 14 bases remaining between them. There are 15 residues in the CDR3. Germline V lookup: CDR1 MDHEN, CDR2 SYDVKM. CDR3 sequence: CASSLGDSVRETQYF. The CDR3 DNA sequence: TGTGCCAGCAGTTTAGGCGACTCTGTCCGAGAGACCCAGTACTTC.

The chain uses TRBV5-1 and TRBJ1-1; unclear D gene. Germline assignment: CDR1 SGHRS and CDR2 YFSETQ. CDR3 length: 12 amino acids. With 4 bases removed from V and 0 bases from J, the gap between germline ends came to 4 bases. This CDR3 is CASSQVNTEAFF. For the CDR3, the DNA is TGCGCCAGCAGCCAGGTGAACACTGAAGCTTTCTTT.